The 10 T cell receptor beta chains given below trace back to one sample, sequenced in a study of T cell clonality in common variable immunodeficiency. Profiling relied on immunoSEQ multiplex PCR, and the TCRdb table lists in-frame clones only, not all of them. Observed in the sample are about 26,000 clones, none of them singletons. Study-level points and caveats: Common variable immunodeficiency TCR beta sequences reportedly had fewer deletions and N-nucleotide insertions.

What these receptors recognize is not known. Sequenced material: peripheral blood mononuclear cells. The receptors were gathered from a human donor with common variable immunodeficiency.

This clone is termed medium-sized (0.01 to 0.1%). The read terminates 3 residues before the CDR3 end, so the remaining end is supplied by the germline J gene. The chain recombines TRBV18 with TRBJ2-1, with a possible D match to TRBD2 (5 bases). CDR3 size: 13 residues. Germline assignment: CDR1 KGHSH and CDR2 LQKENI. V was shortened by 6 bases and J by 0 bases, with 6 bases between the two germline ends. The part of the CDR3 DNA that was read is TGTGCCAGCTCTGAGGGCTCCTACAATGAG. Translated: CASSEGSYNE. The entire CDR3 protein reads CASSEGSYNEQFF. The complete variable domain, with remaining parts taken from reference TRBV18 and TRBJ2-1, reads NAGVMQNPRHLVRRRGQEARLRCSPMKGHSHVYWYRQLPEEGLKFMVYLQKENIIDESGMPKERFSAEFPKEGPSILRIQQVVRGDSAAYFCASSEGSYNEQFFGPGTRLTVL.

In this sample, this clone turned up many times. The CDR3 end lies 3 residues beyond the end of the read and is filled in from the germline J gene. The chain links TRBV18 to TRBJ2-5; unclear D gene. V lost 6 bases to trimming and J lost 5 bases, with 16 bases between them. Per the germline V gene, CDR1 is KGHSH and CDR2 is LQKENI. The CDR3 consists of 14 residues. The CDR3: CASSEFRSAETQYF. The sequenced CDR3 bases are TGTGCCAGCTCCGAGTTCAGGTCGGCTGAGACC.

This clone has at least ten counts. The sequenced fragment ends 3 residues before the CDR3 boundary, so the rest is inferred from the germline J gene. The chain recombines TRBV5-1 with TRBJ2-3; 13 nucleotides match TRBD2. The V gene end was trimmed by 4 bases and the J gene end by 5 bases; junction bases not matched to a gene: 1. Germline V gene lookup returns CDR1 SGHRS and CDR2 YFSETQ. The CDR3 is 14 amino acids. The CDR3 DNA, read in part, is TGCGCCAGCAGCGGACTAGCGGGAGAAGATACG. Translation gives CASSGLAGEDT. The full CDR3 is CASSGLAGEDTQYF.

This clone has a count of ten or more. The observed sequence ends 3 residues before the CDR3 terminus, with the missing tail filled in from the germline J gene. V is TRBV7-9 and J is TRBJ2-7; 7 bases align to TRBD2. V shed 9 bases, J shed 4 bases, and the junction held 15 bases outside the gene matches. The length of the CDR3 is 15 residues. Germline values: CDR1 SEHNR, CDR2 FQNEAQ (reference sequence). CDR3 DNA, as far as it was read: TGTGCCAGTCGACATAAACAGGCGGGGGATTACGAG. It codes for CASRHKQAGDYE. In full, the CDR3 reads CASRHKQAGDYEQYF.

This clone appeared many times. The read stops 3 residues short of the end of the CDR3; the missing end is completed from the germline J gene. V is TRBV5-1 and J is TRBJ2-3, with D unclear. The CDR3 has 16 residues. V was cut by 0 bases and J by 1 base, with 12 bases left in between. Germline values: CDR1 SGHRS, CDR2 YFSETQ. Incomplete CDR3 DNA: TGCGCCAGCAGCTTGGCCGGGTTTGTGGGCACAGATACG. It yields the protein CASSLAGFVGTDT. The entire CDR3 sequence reads CASSLAGFVGTDTQYF.

Turning to this clone: The read ends 3 residues early relative to the CDR3; the germline J gene fills the gap. This chain connects TRBV2 to TRBJ2-1; D may be TRBD2 (7 bases). Deletions cut 7 bases from V and 9 bases from J, with 19 bases between. The germline V gene has CDR1 SNHLY and CDR2 FYNNEI. This CDR3 is built from 14 residues. CDR3 DNA, as far as it was read: TGTGCCAGCAACCGCGGGGGCTCTTACGGTGAG. It yields the protein CASNRGGSYGE. From start to end, the CDR3 is CASNRGGSYGEQFF.

Ten or more counts support this clone. The missing CDR3 end, 3 residues past where the read stops, is filled in from the germline J gene. The genes are TRBV7-3 and TRBJ1-2; 7 bases map to TRBD1. The germline V gene encodes CDR1 SGHTA and CDR2 FQGTGA. Losses at the gene ends were 5 bases for V and 5 bases for J; bases not matched to a gene: 14. The CDR3 is 16 residues long. The CDR3 bases that were read are TGTGCCAGCAGCCCGGGAGGGGCAGGGACAGATTATGGC. Translating gives CASSPGGAGTDYG. The complete CDR3 sequence is CASSPGGAGTDYGYTF.

This clone was seen ten or more times. The observed sequence ends 3 residues before the CDR3 terminus, with the missing tail filled in from the germline J gene. The identical CDR3 is also encoded by other nucleotide sequences in the sample. V gene TRBV29-1 combines with J gene TRBJ2-3; 11 nucleotides match TRBD2. The CDR3 spans 14 residues. The V and J ends lost 6 bases and 2 bases, in that order; junction bases with no gene match: 4. The germline V gene has CDR1 SQVTM and CDR2 ANQGSEA. The part of the CDR3 DNA that was read is TGCAGCGTCGGGACTAGCGGTTCCACAGATACG. It translates to CSVGTSGSTDT. The whole CDR3 is CSVGTSGSTDTQYF.

Comment on this clone: The missing CDR3 end, 3 residues past where the read stops, is filled in from the germline J gene. This chain links TRBV7-8 with TRBJ1-2; TRBD1 matches at 8 bases. The V gene's germline CDR1 is SGHVS and CDR2 FQNEAQ. This CDR3 contains 13 residues. The CDR3 loop reads CASSSGTGGGYTF. The covered CDR3 bases are TGTGCCAGCAGCTCGGGGACAGGTGGCGGC.

The CDR3 bases that were read are TGTGCCAGCCAATGGTCAGCGAAAAATTCACCC. Encoded protein: CASQWSAKNSP. The full CDR3 protein is CASQWSAKNSPLHF. The chain couples TRBV6-2 or TRBV6-3 to TRBJ1-6; D call uncertain. With the read ending 3 residues before the CDR3 end, the germline J gene is used to fill in that end. Between the trimmed V and J ends, which lost 8 bases and 7 bases, there was a span of 15 bases. The V gene's germline CDR1 is MNHEY and CDR2 SVGEGT. The CDR3 has 14 amino acids.